Considering frequency, the clone carrying this T cell receptor beta chain is large (0.1 to 1%). For each CDR3 protein, TCRdb gives one entry from its re-call of the 10x single-cell sequencing reads, without DNA. The sample includes some 970 distinct CDR3 sequences. This specimen belongs to a study of CD8 T cells in cerebrospinal fluid in Alzheimer's disease. The CDR3 totals 15 residues. Germline lookup yields CDR1 SGHNT and CDR2 YYREEE (reference sequence). The receptor was derived from a human donor in good health. The sample comprised cerebrospinal fluid. This chain connects TRBV5-4 to TRBJ2-3; TCRdb indicates TRBD1, and absent DNA this call remains unverified. The CDR3 here is CASSLKGAPADTQYF.